This TCR beta chain was sequenced during a study of identical twins. The V gene end was trimmed by 1 base and the J gene end by 5 bases; junction bases not matched to a gene: 10. The germline CDR1 and CDR2 sequences are LGHNA and YNFKEQ. This CDR3 has 16 amino acids. Note on this clonotype: The antigen remains unidentified.

Findings and caveats of the study: Zero-insertion results could be subject to partial confounding by invariant MAIT and iNKT cells. In cord blood, abundant beta clonotypes had fewer insertions; memory showed no trend. When twins shared out-of-frame alpha sequences, those sequences had excess low generation probability.

MiXCR, applied by TCRdb to the 5' RACE reads, yields one record per CDR3 protein. The table has 1.5 million or so distinct CDR3 sequences, about 31% seen once; the top ten hold around 0.3%. The source material was cord blood. The receptor comes from a newborn girl in good health. V is TRBV4-2 and J is TRBJ2-7; 8 nucleotides agree with TRBD2. CDR3 residues: CASSQVPSGSINEQYF. The CDR3 DNA reads TGTGCCAGCAGCCAAGTCCCAAGCGGGAGCATCAACGAGCAGTACTTC.